The sample holds many counts of the clone carrying this T cell receptor beta chain. This specimen comes from a study of response to subunit inactivated influenza vaccine. The CDR3 extends over 14 amino acids. Trimming removed 3 bases from V and 7 bases from J, with 10 bases in between. In TCRdb, the RT-PCR reads were re-called with MiXCR into one record per CDR3 protein. The data show about 800,000 distinct CDR3 sequences, about 20% seen once. Sequences were derived from PBMCs from blood, sampled roughly 5 days after vaccination. The chain joins TRBV12-3 or TRBV12-4 to TRBJ1-6, with a possible D match to TRBD1 (6 bases). This sequence was found in a man aged 50-59 years who received an inactivated influenza vaccine. This chain's CDR3 is CASSFSGANSPLHF. The CDR3 coding sequence is TGTGCCAGCAGTTTCTCAGGGGCGAATTCACCCCTCCACTTT.